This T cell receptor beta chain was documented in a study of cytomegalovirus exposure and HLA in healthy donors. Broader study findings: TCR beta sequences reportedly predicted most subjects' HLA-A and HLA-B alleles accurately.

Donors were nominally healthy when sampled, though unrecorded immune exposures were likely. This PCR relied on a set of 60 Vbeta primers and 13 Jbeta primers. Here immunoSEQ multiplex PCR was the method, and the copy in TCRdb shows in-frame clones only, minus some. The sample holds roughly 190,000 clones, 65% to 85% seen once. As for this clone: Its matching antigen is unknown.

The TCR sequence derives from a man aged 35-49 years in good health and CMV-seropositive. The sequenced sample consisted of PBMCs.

The CDR3 DNA reads TGTGCCAGCAGTTTCGGTACAGGGGTGTCCTCTGGGGCCAACGTCCTGACTTTC. It yields the protein CASSFGTGVSSGANVLTF. The chain has TRBV27 and TRBJ2-6; 7 nucleotides agree with TRBD1. The CDR3 length is 18 residues. Germline CDR1 reads MNHEY; CDR2 reads SMNVEV (reference sequence). The J segment lost 0 bases and the V segment lost 3 bases, leaving 8 bases of the junction unmatched.